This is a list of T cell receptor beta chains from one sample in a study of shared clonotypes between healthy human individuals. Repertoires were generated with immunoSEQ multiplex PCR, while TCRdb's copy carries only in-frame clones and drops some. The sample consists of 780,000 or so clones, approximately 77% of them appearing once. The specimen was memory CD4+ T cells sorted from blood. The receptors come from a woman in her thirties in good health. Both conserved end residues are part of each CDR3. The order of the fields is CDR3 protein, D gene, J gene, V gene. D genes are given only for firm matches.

CDR3aa: CASSPRDGAAEVNTQYF; d_gene: .; j_gene: TRBJ2-3; v_gene: TRBV18
CDR3aa: CSVGLAGFKETQYF; d_gene: TRBD2; j_gene: TRBJ2-5; v_gene: TRBV29-1
CDR3aa: CASSRDTDTQYF; d_gene: .; j_gene: TRBJ2-3; v_gene: TRBV10-1
CDR3aa: CASSQSGTSETSTDTQYF; d_gene: TRBD2; j_gene: TRBJ2-3; v_gene: TRBV28
CDR3aa: CASSPRQTTYEQYF; d_gene: .; j_gene: TRBJ2-7; v_gene: TRBV18
CDR3aa: CASSLTGTGSGNTIYF; d_gene: TRBD1; j_gene: TRBJ1-3; v_gene: TRBV7-3
CDR3aa: CASSYSPGGTDTQYF; d_gene: .; j_gene: TRBJ2-3; v_gene: TRBV6-5
CDR3aa: CSAGTGWEQYF; d_gene: TRBD1; j_gene: TRBJ2-7; v_gene: TRBV29-1
CDR3aa: CASSLEGQAYEQYF; d_gene: TRBD1; j_gene: TRBJ2-7; v_gene: TRBV5-1
CDR3aa: CASSYGGTNHYGYTF; d_gene: .; j_gene: TRBJ1-2; v_gene: TRBV6-5
CDR3aa: CASSIQGISYEQYF; d_gene: .; j_gene: TRBJ2-7; v_gene: TRBV19
CDR3aa: CASSLTGVKKTQYF; d_gene: .; j_gene: TRBJ2-5; v_gene: TRBV28
CDR3aa: CASSPTGNSPLHF; d_gene: .; j_gene: TRBJ1-6; v_gene: TRBV7-9
CDR3aa: CASSVGGVMNTEAFF; d_gene: .; j_gene: TRBJ1-1; v_gene: TRBV9
CDR3aa: CASSEQGMRANVLTF; d_gene: .; j_gene: TRBJ2-6; v_gene: TRBV2
CDR3aa: CATSGGQNTDTQYF; d_gene: .; j_gene: TRBJ2-3; v_gene: TRBV4-1
CDR3aa: CASSFGQATRNTEAFF; d_gene: TRBD1; j_gene: TRBJ1-1; v_gene: TRBV28
CDR3aa: CASSGDFKGTQYF; d_gene: .; j_gene: TRBJ2-5; v_gene: TRBV5-4
CDR3aa: CASWPGHQNTEAFF; d_gene: .; j_gene: TRBJ1-1; v_gene: TRBV19
CDR3aa: CASSLDEGGSGELFF; d_gene: .; j_gene: TRBJ2-2; v_gene: TRBV5-1
CDR3aa: CASKGQRNQPQHF; d_gene: TRBD1; j_gene: TRBJ1-5; v_gene: TRBV2
CDR3aa: CASSPGGATNEKLFF; d_gene: TRBD1; j_gene: TRBJ1-4; v_gene: TRBV5-4
CDR3aa: CASSQVKGTYNEQFF; d_gene: .; j_gene: TRBJ2-1; v_gene: TRBV14
CDR3aa: CASSLPMTGGTGNTIYF; d_gene: TRBD1; j_gene: TRBJ1-3; v_gene: TRBV28
CDR3aa: CASSENRNQETQYF; d_gene: .; j_gene: TRBJ2-5; v_gene: TRBV2
CDR3aa: CASSFAGGPVEQFF; d_gene: TRBD2; j_gene: TRBJ2-1; v_gene: TRBV6-1
CDR3aa: CASSGQNNQPQHF; d_gene: .; j_gene: TRBJ1-5; v_gene: TRBV6-1
CDR3aa: CASSLGSRATNTEAFF; d_gene: .; j_gene: TRBJ1-1; v_gene: TRBV5-1
CDR3aa: CASSLGQGRGYTF; d_gene: .; j_gene: TRBJ1-2; v_gene: TRBV18
CDR3aa: CASSMRAGTRTDEQYF; d_gene: TRBD2; j_gene: TRBJ2-7; v_gene: TRBV5-1
CDR3aa: CASQGTSVSGGEQFF; d_gene: .; j_gene: TRBJ2-1; v_gene: TRBV6-4
CDR3aa: CASSTSSLTGSYNEQFF; d_gene: .; j_gene: TRBJ2-1; v_gene: TRBV5-1
CDR3aa: CASSYTDRGGYTF; d_gene: TRBD1; j_gene: TRBJ1-2; v_gene: TRBV6-5
CDR3aa: CASSSDVYNEQFF; d_gene: .; j_gene: TRBJ2-1; v_gene: TRBV27
CDR3aa: CASSHQASGSYEQYF; d_gene: TRBD2; j_gene: TRBJ2-7; v_gene: TRBV5-1
CDR3aa: CASGPDTDTQYF; d_gene: .; j_gene: TRBJ2-3; v_gene: TRBV12-5
CDR3aa: CASSFAQGYGELFF; d_gene: .; j_gene: TRBJ2-2; v_gene: TRBV5-1
CDR3aa: CASSSSGTGDYEQFF; d_gene: TRBD1; j_gene: TRBJ2-1; v_gene: TRBV11-3
CDR3aa: CASSRLVSPLHF; d_gene: .; j_gene: TRBJ1-6; v_gene: TRBV28
CDR3aa: CASSRLRLAGDYEQYF; d_gene: TRBD2; j_gene: TRBJ2-7; v_gene: TRBV27
CDR3aa: CASSPGLAGAYEQYF; d_gene: TRBD2; j_gene: .; v_gene: TRBV18
CDR3aa: CASSLGGGSSYNEQFF; d_gene: .; j_gene: TRBJ2-1; v_gene: TRBV11-3
CDR3aa: CASSRGQDSYEQYF; d_gene: TRBD1; j_gene: TRBJ2-7; v_gene: TRBV9
CDR3aa: CSVEGEGNTEAFF; d_gene: .; j_gene: TRBJ1-1; v_gene: TRBV29-1
CDR3aa: CASSQMTGVGTDTQYF; d_gene: TRBD1; j_gene: TRBJ2-3; v_gene: TRBV4-1
CDR3aa: CASQTGQGYGYTF; d_gene: TRBD1; j_gene: TRBJ1-2; v_gene: TRBV5-1
CDR3aa: CASSTIRGSVGEQYF; d_gene: TRBD1; j_gene: TRBJ2-7; v_gene: TRBV18
CDR3aa: CASSLVGVNYGYTF; d_gene: .; j_gene: TRBJ1-2; v_gene: TRBV5-5
CDR3aa: CASSQMGLAGANEQFF; d_gene: TRBD2; j_gene: TRBJ2-1; v_gene: TRBV5-1
CDR3aa: CASSWSGEQYF; d_gene: .; j_gene: TRBJ2-7; v_gene: TRBV5-6
CDR3aa: CASSRGQGINEKLFF; d_gene: TRBD1; j_gene: TRBJ1-4; v_gene: TRBV7-9
CDR3aa: CASSLARLPTGQPQHF; d_gene: .; j_gene: TRBJ1-5; v_gene: TRBV7-8
CDR3aa: CASSNPLGGTDTQYF; d_gene: TRBD2; j_gene: TRBJ2-3; v_gene: TRBV6-6
CDR3aa: CASSWGYNEQFF; d_gene: .; j_gene: TRBJ2-1; v_gene: TRBV7-9